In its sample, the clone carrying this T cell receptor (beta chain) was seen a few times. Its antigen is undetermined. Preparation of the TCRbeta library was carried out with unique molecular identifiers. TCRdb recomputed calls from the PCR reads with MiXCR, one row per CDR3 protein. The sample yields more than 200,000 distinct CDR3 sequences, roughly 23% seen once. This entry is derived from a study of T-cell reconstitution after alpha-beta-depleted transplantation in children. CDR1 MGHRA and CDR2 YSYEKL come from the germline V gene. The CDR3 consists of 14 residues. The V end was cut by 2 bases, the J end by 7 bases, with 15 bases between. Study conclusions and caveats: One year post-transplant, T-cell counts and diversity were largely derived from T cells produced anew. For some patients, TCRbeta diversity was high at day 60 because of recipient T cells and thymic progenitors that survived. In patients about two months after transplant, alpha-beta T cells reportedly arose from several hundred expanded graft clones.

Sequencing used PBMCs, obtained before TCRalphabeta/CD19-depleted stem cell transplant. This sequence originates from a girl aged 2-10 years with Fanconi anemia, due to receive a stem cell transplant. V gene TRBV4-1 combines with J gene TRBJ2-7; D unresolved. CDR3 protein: CASSQLGTMEEQYF. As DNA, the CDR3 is TGCGCCAGCAGCCAACTGGGAACAATGGAGGAGCAGTACTTC.